The 18 T cell receptor beta chains listed next were all sequenced from one sample in a study of T-cell reconstitution after alpha-beta-depleted transplantation in children. The TCRbeta library was prepared with unique molecular identifiers. Each CDR3 protein gets one entry after TCRdb re-called the PCR reads with MiXCR. The sample records hundreds of thousands of distinct CDR3 sequences, around 12% being singletons. The source material was PBMCs, sampled before TCRalphabeta/CD19-depleted stem cell transplant. The receptors originated from a girl aged 2 to 10 with congenital amegakaryocytic thrombocytopenia, due to receive a stem cell transplant.

J is TRBJ1-3 and V is TRBV27; D might be TRBD1 (6 bases). This CDR3 is 20 amino acids long. V was cut by 2 bases and J by 2 bases, with 25 bases left in between. Per the germline V gene, CDR1 is MNHEY and CDR2 is SMNVEV (reference sequence). CDR3: CASSLHASQGLWQPGNTIYF. The CDR3 region has the DNA TGTGCCAGCAGTTTACACGCATCCCAGGGGCTGTGGCAGCCTGGAAACACCATATATTTT.

The chain carries TRBV9 and TRBJ2-1; 8 bases align to TRBD2. The CDR3 contains 15 residues. After removal of 4 bases from V and 1 base from J, the junction contained 4 bases not matched to a gene. Germline CDR1 reads SGDLS; CDR2 reads YYNGEE. In DNA, the CDR3 is TGTGCCAGCAGCAAGCGGGAGAGATCCTACAATGAGCAGTTCTTC. This codes for CASSKRERSYNEQFF.

In its sample, this clonotype was seen many times. The chain recombines TRBV11-2 with TRBJ2-2, with 12 bases lining up with TRBD2. The germline CDR1 and CDR2 sequences are SGHAT and FQNNGV. The CDR3 runs to 18 residues. Trimming cost V 2 bases and J 4 bases; bases outside gene matches: 8. The CDR3, as DNA: TGTGCCAGCAGCTTAAACCTAGCGGGAGGGCCGGGCACCGGGGAGCTGTTTTTT. Translation: CASSLNLAGGPGTGELFF.

On this clonotype: The CDR3 does not end in the conserved phenylalanine or tryptophan, so this is likely a read error. The chain employs TRBV3-1 and TRBJ1-1; D may be TRBD1 (5 bases). Trimming removed 1 base from V and 0 bases from J, with 15 bases in between. Looked up from germline, CDR1 is LGHDT and CDR2 is YNNKEL (reference sequence). The CDR3 has 17 residues. The CDR3 spells CASSQGMLGGMNTEAFS. The CDR3 bases are TGTGCCAGCAGCCAAGGGATGCTCGGGGGAATGAACACTGAAGCTTTCTCT.

This clonotype has only a few counts. The chain links TRBV2 to TRBJ2-4; 7 bases are a match to TRBD1. CDR3 length: 15 amino acids. Germline V gene sequence: CDR1 SNHLY, CDR2 FYNNEI. With V trimmed by 9 bases and J by 1 base, 9 bases remained unmatched. CDR3 in amino acids: CASGTERSAKNIQYF. The CDR3 nucleotides read TGTGCCAGTGGGACAGAACGGTCGGCCAAAAACATTCAGTACTTC.

In this sample, this clonotype turned up a few times. The chain couples TRBV5-1 to TRBJ2-5; TRBD1 is a possible D gene (6 bases). CDR1 and CDR2 from the germline V gene are SGHRS and YFSETQ. Trimming cost V 0 bases and J 1 base, with 10 bases left between them. The CDR3 consists of 15 residues. The CDR3 region has the DNA TGCGCCAGCAGCTTGGGCACAGGGTTCCAAGAGACCCAGTACTTC. It translates to CASSLGTGFQETQYF.

This clonotype came up many times. The chain uses TRBV29-1 and TRBJ2-7; no reliable D call. With 4 bases removed from V and 7 bases from J, the gap between germline ends came to 11 bases. Germline CDR1 SQVTM, CDR2 ANQGSEA. This CDR3 spans 11 amino acids. CDR3 coding DNA: TGCAGCGTTGTAGGACCCGGGGAGCAGTACTTC. Protein product: CSVVGPGEQYF.

Concerning this clonotype itself: The junction differs from germline at one of its ends, possibly a read error. This chain links TRBV27 with TRBJ2-3; the match to TRBD1 covers 10 bases. This CDR3 is built from 15 residues. The germline CDR1 and CDR2 sequences are MNHEY and SMNVEV (reference sequence). CDR3 sequence (DNA): TGTGCCAGCAGTTGGGACAGGGGTGACACAGATATGCAGTATTTT. This gives the protein CASSWDRGDTDMQYF.

This clonotype was seen ten or more times. The V and J genes are TRBV7-9 and TRBJ2-3; the match to TRBD2 covers 14 bases. Germline V CDR1 and CDR2: SEHNR, FQNEAQ (reference sequence). With 8 bases clipped from V and 3 bases from J, the junction kept 1 base outside the gene matches. The CDR3 consists of 14 residues. The CDR3 is CASWTSGRTDTQYF. Written as DNA, the CDR3 is TGTGCCAGCTGGACTAGCGGGAGGACAGATACGCAGTATTTT. The whole variable domain, remainder taken from reference TRBV7-9 and TRBJ2-3, is DTGVSQNPRHKITKRGQNVTFRCDPISEHNRLYWYRQTLGQGPEFLTYFQNEAQLEKSRLLSDRFSAERPKGSFSTLEIQRTEQGDSAMYLCASWTSGRTDTQYFGPGTRLTVL.

This clonotype was picked up many times. This rearrangement joins TRBV29-1 to TRBJ1-4; TRBD1 matches at 9 bases. The CDR3 runs 14 residues. With 7 bases clipped from V and 1 base from J, the junction kept 4 bases outside the gene matches. CDR1 and CDR2 (germline): SQVTM, ANQGSEA. The DNA of the CDR3 is TGCAGCGCTGAGGGACAGGGAACTAATGAAAAACTGTTTTTT. Amino acid sequence: CSAEGQGTNEKLFF.

This clonotype has a handful of counts. This chain connects TRBV20-1 to TRBJ1-1; D may be TRBD1 (5 bases). The CDR3 covers 14 residues. The V gene's germline CDR1 is DFQATT and CDR2 SNEGSKA (reference sequence). V gave up 3 bases and J gave up 0 bases, with 11 bases separating them. The CDR3 DNA reads as TGCAGTGCTAGTTCAGGGACGATGAACACTGAAGCTTTCTTT. Protein: CSASSGTMNTEAFF.

At least ten counts were recorded for this clonotype. The V and J genes are TRBV2 and TRBJ2-5; the D gene is possibly TRBD2 (6 bases). This CDR3 is built from 13 residues. From germline, CDR1 is SNHLY and CDR2 FYNNEI. Trimming pared 4 bases from V and 6 bases from J, leaving 12 bases between. CDR3 sequence reads: CASSGGTGKTQYF. DNA for the CDR3: TGTGCCAGCAGTGGCGGGACCGGGAAGACCCAGTACTTC. Based on the CDR3 plus reference TRBV2 and TRBJ2-5, the full variable domain is EPEVTQTPSHQVTQMGQEVILRCVPISNHLYFYWYRQILGQKVEFLVSFYNNEISEKSEIFDDQFSVERPDGSNFTLKIRSTKLEDSAMYFCASSGGTGKTQYFGPGTRLLVL.

The rearrangement links TRBV24-1 to TRBJ2-2; D may match TRBD1 or TRBD2 (5 bases each). CDR3 length: 14 amino acids. Germline V gene lookup returns CDR1 KGHDR and CDR2 SFDVKD. Between the trimmed V and J ends, which lost 6 bases and 6 bases, there was a span of 13 bases. In DNA form, the CDR3 reads TGTGCCACCAGTAATTGGGGGTCAGCCGGGGAGCTGTTTTTT. It translates to CATSNWGSAGELFF.

This clonotype was detected ten times or more. The chain joins TRBV29-1 to TRBJ1-2; D may be TRBD1 (6 bases). Trimming removed 6 bases from V and 8 bases from J, with 16 bases in between. From germline, CDR1 is SQVTM and CDR2 ANQGSEA. The CDR3 is made up of 12 amino acids. CDR3 sequence: CSVTAQGLGYTF. DNA for the CDR3: TGCAGCGTCACAGCACAGGGTCTAGGCTACACCTTC.

This clonotype was observed at least ten times. The chain is built from TRBV28 and TRBJ2-3; D is possibly TRBD2 (6 bases). V lost 6 bases and J 4 bases, leaving 20 bases between the germline ends. The germline V gene has CDR1 MDHEN and CDR2 SYDVKM. This CDR3 has 16 residues. CDR3 region: CASSASEASVADTQYF. As DNA, the CDR3 is TGTGCCAGCAGCGCTAGCGAGGCCTCGGTGGCAGATACGCAGTATTTT.

This clonotype was observed at least ten times. The chain links TRBV15 to TRBJ2-1, with D possibly matching TRBD2 (5 bases). Germline assignment: CDR1 LNHNV and CDR2 YYDKDF (reference sequence). Trimming removed 8 bases from V and 7 bases from J, with 18 bases in between. This CDR3 contains 14 residues. The CDR3 DNA reads TGTGCCACCGGGAAAGTGGGAGAGAATAATGAGCAGTTCTTC. This gives the protein CATGKVGENNEQFF.

The sample holds a few counts of this clonotype. The V and J genes are TRBV3-1 and TRBJ1-1, with D maybe TRBD1 (5 bases). V lost 4 bases to trimming and J lost 3 bases, with 12 bases between them. This CDR3 is 14 amino acids long. Germline CDR1 is LGHDT and CDR2 is YNNKEL (reference sequence). Here the CDR3 reads CASSLQLGDTEAFF. The DNA for the CDR3 is TGTGCCAGCAGCCTTCAGCTGGGGGACACTGAAGCTTTCTTT.

The rearrangement joins TRBV5-1 to TRBJ2-7; D is unclear. CDR1 and CDR2 from the germline V gene are SGHRS and YFSETQ. This CDR3 comprises 13 residues. V lost 0 bases, J lost 5 bases, and 9 bases lay in between. The CDR3 nucleotides read TGCGCCAGCAGCTTGGGTGATCTCAACGAGCAGTACTTC. Amino acid sequence: CASSLGDLNEQYF.